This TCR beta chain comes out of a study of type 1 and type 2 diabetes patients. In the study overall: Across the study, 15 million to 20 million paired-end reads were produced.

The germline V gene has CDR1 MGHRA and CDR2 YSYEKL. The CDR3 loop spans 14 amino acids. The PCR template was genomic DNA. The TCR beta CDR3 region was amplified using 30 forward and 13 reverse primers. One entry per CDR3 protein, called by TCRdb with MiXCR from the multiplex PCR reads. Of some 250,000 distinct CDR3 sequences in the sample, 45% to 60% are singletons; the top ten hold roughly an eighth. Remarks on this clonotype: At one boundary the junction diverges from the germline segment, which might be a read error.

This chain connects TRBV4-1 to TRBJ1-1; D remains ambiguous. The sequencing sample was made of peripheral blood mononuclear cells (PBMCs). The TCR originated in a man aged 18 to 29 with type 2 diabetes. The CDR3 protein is CACSQWQRNTEAFF. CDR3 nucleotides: TGCGCCTGCAGCCAATGGCAAAGGAACACTGAAGCTTTCTTT.